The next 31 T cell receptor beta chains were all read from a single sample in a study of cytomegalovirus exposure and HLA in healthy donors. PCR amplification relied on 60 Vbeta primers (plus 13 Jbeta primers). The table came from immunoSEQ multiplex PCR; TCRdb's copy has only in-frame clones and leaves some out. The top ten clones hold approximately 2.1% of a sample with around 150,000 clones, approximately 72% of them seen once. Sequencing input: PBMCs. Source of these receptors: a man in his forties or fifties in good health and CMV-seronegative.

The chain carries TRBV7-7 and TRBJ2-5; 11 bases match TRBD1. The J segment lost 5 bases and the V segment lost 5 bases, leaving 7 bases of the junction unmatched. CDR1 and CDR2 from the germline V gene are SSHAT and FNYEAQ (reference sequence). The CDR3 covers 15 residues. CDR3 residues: CASSEAGTGGETQYF. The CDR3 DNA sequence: TGTGCCAGCAGCGAAGCCGGGACAGGGGGTGAGACCCAGTACTTC.

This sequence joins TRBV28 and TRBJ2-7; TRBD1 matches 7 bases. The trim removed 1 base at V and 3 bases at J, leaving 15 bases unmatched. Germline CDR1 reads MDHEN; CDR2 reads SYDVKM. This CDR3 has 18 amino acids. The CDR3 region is CASSLSLGTVGIGYEQYF. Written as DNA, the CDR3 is TGTGCCAGCAGTTTATCGCTAGGGACAGTGGGTATTGGCTACGAGCAGTACTTC.

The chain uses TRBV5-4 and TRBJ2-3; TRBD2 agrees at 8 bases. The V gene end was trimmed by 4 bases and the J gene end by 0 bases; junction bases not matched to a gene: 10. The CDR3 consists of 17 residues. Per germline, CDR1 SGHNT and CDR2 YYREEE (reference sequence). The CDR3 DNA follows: TGTGCCAGCAGCCCTCGGGGGGGCCAACCTAGCACAGATACGCAGTATTTT. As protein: CASSPRGGQPSTDTQYF.

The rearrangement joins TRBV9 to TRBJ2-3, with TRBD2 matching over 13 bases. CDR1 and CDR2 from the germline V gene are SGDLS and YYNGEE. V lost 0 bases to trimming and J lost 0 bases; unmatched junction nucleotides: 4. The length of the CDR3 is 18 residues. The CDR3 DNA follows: TGTGCCAGCAGCGTAGGGACTAGCGGGAGTTTGAGCACAGATACGCAGTATTTT. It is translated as CASSVGTSGSLSTDTQYF.

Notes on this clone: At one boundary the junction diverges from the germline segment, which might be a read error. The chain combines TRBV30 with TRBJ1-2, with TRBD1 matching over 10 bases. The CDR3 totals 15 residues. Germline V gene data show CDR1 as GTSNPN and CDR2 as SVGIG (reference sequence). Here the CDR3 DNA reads TGTGTCTGGAGTGTACGGGACAGGGGAGGCTATGGCTACACCTTC. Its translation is CVWSVRDRGGYGYTF.

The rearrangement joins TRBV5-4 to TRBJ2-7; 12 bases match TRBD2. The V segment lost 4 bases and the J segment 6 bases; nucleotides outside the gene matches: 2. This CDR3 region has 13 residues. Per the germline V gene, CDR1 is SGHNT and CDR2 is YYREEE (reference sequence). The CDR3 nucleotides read TGTGCCAGCAGCCCGACTAGCGGGGGCGAGCAGTACTTC. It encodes CASSPTSGGEQYF.

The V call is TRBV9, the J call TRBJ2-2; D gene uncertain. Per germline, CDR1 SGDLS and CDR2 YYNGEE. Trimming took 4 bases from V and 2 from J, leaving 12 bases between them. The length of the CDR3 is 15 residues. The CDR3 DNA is TGTGCCAGCAGCCCAGGCCCAGTCAACACCGGGGAGCTGTTTTTT. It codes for CASSPGPVNTGELFF.

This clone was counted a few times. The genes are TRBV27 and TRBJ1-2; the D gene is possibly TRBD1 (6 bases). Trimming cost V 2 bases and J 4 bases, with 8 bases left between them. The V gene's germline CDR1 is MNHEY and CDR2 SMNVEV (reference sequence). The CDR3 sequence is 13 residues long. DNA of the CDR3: TGTGCCAGCAGTTTAATAGGGGGCTATGGCTACACCTTC. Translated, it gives CASSLIGGYGYTF.

The CDR3 here is CASSAGTGGNTGELFF. CDR3 DNA: TGTGCCAGCAGCGCCGGGACAGGGGGCAACACCGGGGAGCTGTTTTTT. This sequence joins TRBV9 and TRBJ2-2; 12 positions match TRBD1. The V gene end was trimmed by 3 bases and the J gene end by 2 bases; junction bases not matched to a gene: 2. CDR3 length: 16 residues. Germline CDR1 and CDR2: SGDLS and YYNGEE. Filled out from reference TRBV9 and TRBJ2-2, the complete variable domain reads DSGVTQTPKHLITATGQRVTLRCSPRSGDLSVYWYQQSLDQGLQFLIQYYNGEERAKGNILERFSAQQFPDLHSELNLSSLELGDSALYFCASSAGTGGNTGELFFGEGSRLTVL.

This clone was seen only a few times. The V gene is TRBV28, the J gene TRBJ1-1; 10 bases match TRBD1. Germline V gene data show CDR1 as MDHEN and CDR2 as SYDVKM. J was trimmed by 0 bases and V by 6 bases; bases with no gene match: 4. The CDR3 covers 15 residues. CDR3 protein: CASRPDRGLNTEAFF. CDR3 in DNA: TGTGCCAGCAGACCAGACAGGGGGCTGAACACTGAAGCTTTCTTT.

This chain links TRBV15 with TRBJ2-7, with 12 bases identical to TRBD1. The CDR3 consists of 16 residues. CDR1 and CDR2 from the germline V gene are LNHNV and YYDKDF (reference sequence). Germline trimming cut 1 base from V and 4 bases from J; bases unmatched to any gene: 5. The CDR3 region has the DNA TGTGCCACCAGCAGAGTTAGGGACAGGGGGCGATACGAGCAGTACTTC. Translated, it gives CATSRVRDRGRYEQYF.

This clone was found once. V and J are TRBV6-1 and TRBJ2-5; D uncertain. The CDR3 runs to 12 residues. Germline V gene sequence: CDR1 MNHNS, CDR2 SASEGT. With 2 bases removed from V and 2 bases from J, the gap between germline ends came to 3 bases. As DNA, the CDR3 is TGTGCCAGCAGTGAACAGCAAGAGACCCAGTACTTC. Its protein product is CASSEQQETQYF.

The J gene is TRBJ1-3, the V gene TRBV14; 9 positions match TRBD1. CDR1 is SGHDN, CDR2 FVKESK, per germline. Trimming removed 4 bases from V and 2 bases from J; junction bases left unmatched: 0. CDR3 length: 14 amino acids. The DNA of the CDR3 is TGTGCCAGCAGCCGGACAGGGGCTGGAAACACCATATATTTT. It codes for CASSRTGAGNTIYF.

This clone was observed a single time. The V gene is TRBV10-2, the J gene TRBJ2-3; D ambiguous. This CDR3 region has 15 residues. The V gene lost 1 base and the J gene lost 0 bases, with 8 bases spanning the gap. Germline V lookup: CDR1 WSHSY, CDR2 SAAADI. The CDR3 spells CASSEWLPSTDTQYF. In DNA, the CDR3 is TGCGCCAGCAGTGAGTGGCTGCCTAGCACAGATACGCAGTATTTT.

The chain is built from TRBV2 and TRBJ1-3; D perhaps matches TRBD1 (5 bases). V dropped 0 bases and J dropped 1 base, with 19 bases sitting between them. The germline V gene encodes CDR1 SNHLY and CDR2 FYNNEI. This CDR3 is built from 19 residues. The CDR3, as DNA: TGTGCCAGCAGTGAAGCGCTCAACCGACAGCTATTTTCTGGAAACACCATATATTTT. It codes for CASSEALNRQLFSGNTIYF.

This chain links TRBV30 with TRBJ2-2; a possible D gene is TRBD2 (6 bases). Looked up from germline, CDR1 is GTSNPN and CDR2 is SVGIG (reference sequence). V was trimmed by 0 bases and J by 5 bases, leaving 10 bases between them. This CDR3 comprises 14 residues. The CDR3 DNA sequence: TGTGCCTGGAGTGTACTAAGCGGGACCGGGGAGCTGTTTTTT. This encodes CAWSVLSGTGELFF.

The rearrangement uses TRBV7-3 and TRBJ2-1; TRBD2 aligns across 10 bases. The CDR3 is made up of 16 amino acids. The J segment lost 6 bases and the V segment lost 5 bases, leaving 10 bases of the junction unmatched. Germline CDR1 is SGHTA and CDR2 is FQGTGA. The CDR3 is CASSPGAGGPRNEQFF. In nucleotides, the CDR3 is TGTGCCAGCAGCCCAGGAGCGGGGGGGCCTCGCAATGAGCAGTTCTTC. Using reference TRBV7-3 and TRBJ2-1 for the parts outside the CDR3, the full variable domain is GAGVSQTPSNKVTEKGKYVELRCDPISGHTALYWYRQSLGQGPEFLIYFQGTGAADDSGLPNDRFFAVRPEGSVSTLKIQRTERGDSAVYLCASSPGAGGPRNEQFFGPGTRLTVL.

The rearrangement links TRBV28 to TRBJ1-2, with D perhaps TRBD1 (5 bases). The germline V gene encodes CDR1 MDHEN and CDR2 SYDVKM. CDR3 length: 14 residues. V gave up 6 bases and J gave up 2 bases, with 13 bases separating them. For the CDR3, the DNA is TGTGCCAGCAGCATGGGGCCGAGAAACTATGGCTACACCTTC. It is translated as CASSMGPRNYGYTF.

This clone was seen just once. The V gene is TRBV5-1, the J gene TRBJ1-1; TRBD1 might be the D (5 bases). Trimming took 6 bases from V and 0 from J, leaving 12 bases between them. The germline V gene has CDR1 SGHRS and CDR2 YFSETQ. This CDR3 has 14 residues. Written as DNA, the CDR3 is TGCGCCAGCACGGGGGGAAGCTTGAACACTGAAGCTTTCTTT. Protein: CASTGGSLNTEAFF.

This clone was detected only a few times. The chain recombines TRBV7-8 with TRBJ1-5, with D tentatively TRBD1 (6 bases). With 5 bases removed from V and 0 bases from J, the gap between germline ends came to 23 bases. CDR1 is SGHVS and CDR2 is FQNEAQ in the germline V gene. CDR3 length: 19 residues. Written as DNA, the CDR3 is TGTGCCAGCAGCGGAACAGGGTCCCTTATTCCATATAGCAATCAGCCCCAGCATTTT. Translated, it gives CASSGTGSLIPYSNQPQHF.

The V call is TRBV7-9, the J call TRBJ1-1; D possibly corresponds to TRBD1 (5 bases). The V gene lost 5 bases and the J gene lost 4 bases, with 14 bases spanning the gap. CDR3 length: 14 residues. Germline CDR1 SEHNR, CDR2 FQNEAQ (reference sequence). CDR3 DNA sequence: TGTGCCAGCAGCCTAGGAATGGGGGGCACTGAAGCTTTCTTT. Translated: CASSLGMGGTEAFF.

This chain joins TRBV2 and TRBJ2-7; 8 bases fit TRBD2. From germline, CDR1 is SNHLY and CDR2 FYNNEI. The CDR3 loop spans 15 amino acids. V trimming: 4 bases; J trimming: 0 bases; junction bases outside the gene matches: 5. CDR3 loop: CASSGLAGGSYEQYF. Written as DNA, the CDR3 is TGTGCCAGCAGTGGTCTGGCGGGAGGCTCCTACGAGCAGTACTTC.

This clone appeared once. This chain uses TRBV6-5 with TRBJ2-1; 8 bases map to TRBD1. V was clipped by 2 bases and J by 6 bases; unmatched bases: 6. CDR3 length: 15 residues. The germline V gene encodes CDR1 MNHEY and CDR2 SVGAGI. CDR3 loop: CASSYISRGRNEQFF. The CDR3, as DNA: TGTGCCAGCAGTTACATATCCAGGGGGCGCAATGAGCAGTTCTTC.

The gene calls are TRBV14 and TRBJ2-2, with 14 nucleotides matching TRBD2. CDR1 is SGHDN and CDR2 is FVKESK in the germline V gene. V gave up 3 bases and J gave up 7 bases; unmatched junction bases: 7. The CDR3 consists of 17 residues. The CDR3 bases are TGTGCCAGCAGCCAGCACGGGACTAGCGGGAGCTTCGGGGAGCTGTTTTTT. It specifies CASSQHGTSGSFGELFF.

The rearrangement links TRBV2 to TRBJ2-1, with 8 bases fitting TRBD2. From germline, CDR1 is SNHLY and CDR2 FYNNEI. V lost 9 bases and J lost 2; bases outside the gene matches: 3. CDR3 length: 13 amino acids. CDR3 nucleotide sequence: TGTGCCAGTGCGGGAGGCACCTACAATGAGCAGTTCTTC. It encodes CASAGGTYNEQFF. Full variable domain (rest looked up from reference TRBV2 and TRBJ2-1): EPEVTQTPSHQVTQMGQEVILRCVPISNHLYFYWYRQILGQKVEFLVSFYNNEISEKSEIFDDQFSVERPDGSNFTLKIRSTKLEDSAMYFCASAGGTYNEQFFGPGTRLTVL.

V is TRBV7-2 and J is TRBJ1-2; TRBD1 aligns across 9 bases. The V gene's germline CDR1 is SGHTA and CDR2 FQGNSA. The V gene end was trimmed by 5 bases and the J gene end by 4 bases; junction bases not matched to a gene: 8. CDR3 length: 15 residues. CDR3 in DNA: TGTGCCAGCAGCCCACGGACAGGGGCGGGCTATGGCTACACCTTC. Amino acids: CASSPRTGAGYGYTF.

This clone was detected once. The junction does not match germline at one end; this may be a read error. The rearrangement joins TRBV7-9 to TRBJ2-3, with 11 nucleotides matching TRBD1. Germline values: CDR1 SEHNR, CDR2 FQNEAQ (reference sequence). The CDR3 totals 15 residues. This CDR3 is CASSTRTGGTDTQYF. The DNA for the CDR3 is TGTGCCAGCAGCACCCGGACAGGGGGCACGGATACGCAGTATTTT.

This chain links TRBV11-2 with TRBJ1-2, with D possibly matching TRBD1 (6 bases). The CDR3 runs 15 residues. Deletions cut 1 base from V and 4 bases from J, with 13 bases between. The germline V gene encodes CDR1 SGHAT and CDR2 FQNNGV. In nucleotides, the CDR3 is TGTGCCAGCAGCTTAGGGTCAGGGGTAGTCTATGGCTACACCTTC. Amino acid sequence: CASSLGSGVVYGYTF.

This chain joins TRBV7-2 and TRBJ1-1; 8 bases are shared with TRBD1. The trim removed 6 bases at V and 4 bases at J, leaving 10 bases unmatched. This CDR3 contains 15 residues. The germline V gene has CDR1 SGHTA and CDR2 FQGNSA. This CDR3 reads CASRAQGGLPTEAFF. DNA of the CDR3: TGTGCCAGCAGAGCACAGGGGGGCCTCCCCACTGAAGCTTTCTTT.

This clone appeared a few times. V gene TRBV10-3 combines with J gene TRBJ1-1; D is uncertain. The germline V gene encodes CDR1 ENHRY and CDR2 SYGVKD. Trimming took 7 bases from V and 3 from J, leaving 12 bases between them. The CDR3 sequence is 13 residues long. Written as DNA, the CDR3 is TGTGCCATCACGAGGAATAGAGACACTGAAGCTTTCTTT. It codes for CAITRNRDTEAFF.

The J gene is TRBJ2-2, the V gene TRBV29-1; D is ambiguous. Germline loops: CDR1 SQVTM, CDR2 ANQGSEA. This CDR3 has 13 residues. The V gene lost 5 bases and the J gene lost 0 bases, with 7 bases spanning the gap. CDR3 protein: CSVSGANTGELFF. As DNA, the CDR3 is TGCAGCGTTTCCGGAGCGAACACCGGGGAGCTGTTTTTT.